The clone carrying this T cell receptor (beta chain) was counted only a few times. Deletions cut 0 bases from V and 3 bases from J, with 10 bases between. The CDR3 extends over 15 amino acids. Germline loops: CDR1 SGHRS, CDR2 YFSETQ. The data derive from a study of T cells after yellow fever vaccination. TCRdb ran MiXCR on the 5' RACE reads and lists one entry per CDR3 protein. Of about 340,000 distinct CDR3 sequences in the sample, roughly 9.4% are singletons; the top ten hold around 17%. The TCR sequence derives from a young man who received the YFV17D yellow fever vaccine. The sequenced sample was PBMCs, obtained on the day of the first yellow fever vaccination. The V call is TRBV5-1, the J call TRBJ1-3; possibly TRBD1 for D (5 bases). The CDR3 sequence is CASSLDGGNGNTIYF. The CDR3 DNA follows: TGCGCCAGCAGCTTGGATGGGGGGAATGGAAACACCATATATTTT.